This is a list of T cell receptor beta chains from one sample in a study of OX40 agonist ivuxolimab in advanced cancers. Profiled with immunoSEQ multiplex PCR; TCRdb holds only in-frame clones, not every one. The repertoire holds approximately 70,000 clones, with roughly 84% as singletons. Sequenced here: CD4+ or CD8+ T cells sorted from blood, sampled in a trial of the OX40 agonist ivuxolimab. The receptor source for this set is an adult with an advanced solid tumor such as melanoma, head and neck, liver or kidney cancer. The CDR3 runs from the conserved cysteine through the conserved F or W. A D gene is named only where the DNA matches it firmly. For some rows the clone size is stated as once, few or many, or as a class when expanded; others skip it.

d_call clone_size j_call v_call cdr3_nt cdr3_aa
- - TRBJ2-7 TRBV6-1 TGTGCCAGCAGTGAACAAGGGCAGTCCTACGAGCAGTACTTC CASSEQGQSYEQYF
TRBD2 - TRBJ2-7 TRBV11-2 TGTGCCAGCAGCTTAGATCATAGCGGGGGACCCTACGAGCAGTACTTC CASSLDHSGGPYEQYF
TRBD1 - TRBJ1-5 TRBV28 TGTGCCAGCACCGCCGGGGCGACAGGGGATAGCAATCAGCCCCAGCATTTT CASTAGATGDSNQPQHF
TRBD1 once TRBJ2-5 TRBV6-5 TGTGCCAGCAGTTACTCGACGAGGGGGCGGCGGGAGACCCAGTACTTC CASSYSTRGRRETQYF
TRBD2 - TRBJ2-1 TRBV4-1 TGCGCCAGCAGCCTAGGACTAGTTAGCAATGAGCAGTTCTTC CASSLGLVSNEQFF
- - TRBJ1-1 TRBV5-1 TGCGCCAGCAGCCTGGGGGACATGAACACTGAAGCTTTCTTT CASSLGDMNTEAFF
TRBD2 - TRBJ2-2 TRBV18 TGTGCCAGCACTAACGGACTAGCGGTTAACACCGGGGAGCTGTTTTTT CASTNGLAVNTGELFF
- - TRBJ1-6 TRBV28 TGTGCCAGCACCATATTTGGGAATTGGGCCCTCCACTTT CASTIFGNWALHF
TRBD2 - TRBJ2-1 TRBV7-9 TGTGCCAGCAGCCCCCCCAGGGGACTAGCGAACAATGAGCAGTTCTTC CASSPPRGLANNEQFF
TRBD1 once TRBJ1-1 TRBV19 TGTGCCAGTAGTATAGGGACAGGGTTCACTGAAGCTTTCTTT CASSIGTGFTEAFF
- once TRBJ1-2 TRBV11-3 TGTGCCAGCACGGGGAGTCAGAAGACCTCTGGCTACACCTTC CASTGSQKTSGYTF
- - TRBJ1-4 TRBV5-5 TGTGCCAGCAGCTTGGGATCAACTAATGAAAAACTGTTTTTT CASSLGSTNEKLFF
TRBD1 - TRBJ1-5 TRBV10-2 TGCGCCAGCTCTGACAGGGGTGAGGATCAGCCCCAGCATTTT CASSDRGEDQPQHF
TRBD1 - TRBJ1-1 TRBV6-9 TGTGCCAGCAGTTCCCCCGGGACAGCGAACACTGAAGCTTTCTTT CASSSPGTANTEAFF
TRBD2 - TRBJ2-1 TRBV2 TGTGCCAGCAGTGGTTGGCTAGCGGACAATGAGCAGTTCTTC CASSGWLADNEQFF
- - TRBJ1-3 TRBV29-1 TGCAGCGCCTCTTTAGTAACCGGAAACACCATATATTTT CSASLVTGNTIYF
- - TRBJ2-7 TRBV7-9 TGTGCCAGCAGCTTGGTGGATACCTACGAGCAGTACTTC CASSLVDTYEQYF
TRBD2 - TRBJ2-7 TRBV6-6 TGTGCCAGCAGCCCCGGGACTAGCGTACGTGGCGAGCAGTACTTC CASSPGTSVRGEQYF
- - TRBJ2-7 TRBV7-2 TGTGCCAGCAGCCGGACCAACTACGAGCAGTACTTC CASSRTNYEQYF
- - TRBJ2-1 TRBV7-9 TGTGCCAGCAGTCCCAGAGGCGGCAGCTCCTACAATGAGCAGTTCTTC CASSPRGGSSYNEQFF
TRBD2 - TRBJ2-1 TRBV6-1 TGTGCCAGCAGTGCTAGCGGGAGGCTCAATGAGCAGTTCTTC CASSASGRLNEQFF
- - TRBJ2-3 TRBV4-1 TGCGCCAGCAGCCAAGAGAGCACTAGAGCTTTTAGCACAGATACGCAGTATTTT CASSQESTRAFSTDTQYF
- - TRBJ1-1 TRBV7-2 TGTGCCAGCAGCTTAGATGGCAGGGTCACTGAAGCTTTCTTT CASSLDGRVTEAFF
TRBD1 - TRBJ1-4 TRBV29-1 TGCAGCGTTCGACAGGGCAACCTCAATGAAAAACTGTTTTTT CSVRQGNLNEKLFF
- - TRBJ2-1 TRBV6-5 TGTGCCAGCAGTTACTCGTCCCGAGAGTGGTTCTTCTTC CASSYSSREWFFF
- - TRBJ2-5 TRBV10-1 TGCGCCAGCAGGGACAGTCAAGAGACCCAGTACTTC CASRDSQETQYF
- - TRBJ2-5 TRBV5-1 TGCGCCAGCAGTATTGGTGGGTACCAAGAGACCCAGTACTTC CASSIGGYQETQYF
TRBD2 - TRBJ2-7 TRBV28 TGTGCCAGCAGCCCGGGGGGACAACGTAGCGGGAACTCCTACGAGCAGTACTTC CASSPGGQRSGNSYEQYF
- - TRBJ1-4 TRBV18 TGTGCCAGCTCACCGGCGATAGAGGCAACTAATGAAAAACTGTTTTTT CASSPAIEATNEKLFF
- - TRBJ1-4 TRBV25-1 TGTGCCAGCAGTCCACAGGGCTCAAATGAAAAACTGTTTTTT CASSPQGSNEKLFF
- - TRBJ2-5 TRBV6-6 TGTGCCAGCAGTCTAGAGGGGGGGGAGACCCAGTACTTC CASSLEGGETQYF
- - TRBJ2-6 TRBV18 TGTGCCAGCTCACCACCCGGGATAGGGGCCAACGTCCTGACTTTC CASSPPGIGANVLTF
TRBD2 once TRBJ2-1 TRBV19 TGTGCCAGTAGTATAGGAGCGGGAGTCGGGATATACAATGAGCAGTTCTTC CASSIGAGVGIYNEQFF
- few TRBJ1-5 TRBV19 TGTGCCAGTAGTATAGGGTTAGATCAGCCCCAGCATTTT CASSIGLDQPQHF
TRBD1 - TRBJ1-2 TRBV7-9 TGTGCCAGCAGCGAAGGTCCGAGACAGGGGGATGGCTACACCTTC CASSEGPRQGDGYTF
TRBD1 - TRBJ1-1 TRBV27 TGTGCCAGCAGTTTCTGGCAGGGGGCCCGGAACACTGAAGCTTTCTTT CASSFWQGARNTEAFF
TRBD2 - TRBJ2-7 TRBV7-2 TGTGCCAGCAGCACCCGGGCGGGAGTTCCTTACGAGCAGTACTTC CASSTRAGVPYEQYF
- once TRBJ2-1 TRBV7-9 TGTGCCAGCAGCCCGATCCCGGGTATGGACAATGAGCAGTTCTTC CASSPIPGMDNEQFF
- - TRBJ2-1 TRBV5-1 TGCGCCAGCAGCCCGGGAGACGCCTACAATGAGCAGTTCTTC CASSPGDAYNEQFF
- few TRBJ2-1 TRBV4-1 TGCGCCAGCAGCCCCGCAGGAAGGGCCGCTCGGAATGAGCAGTTCTTC CASSPAGRAARNEQFF
TRBD1 - TRBJ2-1 TRBV7-7 TGTGCTAGCAGCCTAGGGGGGACAGGGGGCTACAATGAGCAGTTCTTC CASSLGGTGGYNEQFF
- - TRBJ2-2 TRBV5-1 TGCGCCAGCAGCTATACAGGAACGGCCAACACCGGGGAGCTGTTTTTT CASSYTGTANTGELFF
TRBD1 - TRBJ1-5 TRBV6-5 TGTGCCAGCACCATGAGTTGGCAGGGGGATCAGCCCCAGCATTTT CASTMSWQGDQPQHF
TRBD2 - TRBJ2-7 TRBV27 TGTGCCAGCAGTCCTTATAGCGGGCCCTCCTACGAGCAGTACTTC CASSPYSGPSYEQYF
TRBD2 - TRBJ2-5 TRBV10-2 TGCGCCAGCAGTGAGGTCGGGCTAGCGGGAGGGCCGGGGACCCAGTACTTC CASSEVGLAGGPGTQYF
TRBD2 - TRBJ2-1 TRBV11-2 TGTGCCAGCAGCCAGAAAACGACTAGCGCTTACAATGAGCAGTTCTTC CASSQKTTSAYNEQFF
- - TRBJ2-2 TRBV19 TGTGCCAGTAGGCTTCAGGTGACTACCGGGGAGCTGTTTTTT CASRLQVTTGELFF
TRBD2 few TRBJ2-5 TRBV10-2 TGCGCCAGCAGTGAAAAGCGGGACTTCCAAGAGACCCAGTACTTC CASSEKRDFQETQYF
TRBD1 - TRBJ2-7 TRBV5-5 TGTGCCAGCAACCCGGGACAGGGGGTCTACGAGCAGTACTTC CASNPGQGVYEQYF
- - TRBJ2-7 TRBV11-1 TGTGCCAGCAGTCACCACAGTGACAGCTACGAGCAGTACTTC CASSHHSDSYEQYF
TRBD1 few TRBJ2-7 TRBV7-9 TGTGCGGGACAGGGGGCCTCCTACGAGCAGTACTTC CAGQGASYEQYF
TRBD2 - TRBJ2-3 TRBV19 TGTGCCAGTAGTAGACTGACGGGAGGAGCGGGCCTCTCAGATACGCAGTATTTT CASSRLTGGAGLSDTQYF
- - TRBJ1-2 TRBV7-9 TGTGCCAGCAGCTTAATGGCAGGGAGCCCCTATGGCTACACCTTC CASSLMAGSPYGYTF
TRBD2 few TRBJ2-1 TRBV6-4 TGTGCCAGCAGCTCACTAGCGGGAGGGGTTAATGAGCAGTTCTTC CASSSLAGGVNEQFF
TRBD1 - TRBJ1-2 TRBV19 TGTGCCAGTACCAATCCACCCGGGACAGGGGTCCTTGGCTACACCTTC CASTNPPGTGVLGYTF